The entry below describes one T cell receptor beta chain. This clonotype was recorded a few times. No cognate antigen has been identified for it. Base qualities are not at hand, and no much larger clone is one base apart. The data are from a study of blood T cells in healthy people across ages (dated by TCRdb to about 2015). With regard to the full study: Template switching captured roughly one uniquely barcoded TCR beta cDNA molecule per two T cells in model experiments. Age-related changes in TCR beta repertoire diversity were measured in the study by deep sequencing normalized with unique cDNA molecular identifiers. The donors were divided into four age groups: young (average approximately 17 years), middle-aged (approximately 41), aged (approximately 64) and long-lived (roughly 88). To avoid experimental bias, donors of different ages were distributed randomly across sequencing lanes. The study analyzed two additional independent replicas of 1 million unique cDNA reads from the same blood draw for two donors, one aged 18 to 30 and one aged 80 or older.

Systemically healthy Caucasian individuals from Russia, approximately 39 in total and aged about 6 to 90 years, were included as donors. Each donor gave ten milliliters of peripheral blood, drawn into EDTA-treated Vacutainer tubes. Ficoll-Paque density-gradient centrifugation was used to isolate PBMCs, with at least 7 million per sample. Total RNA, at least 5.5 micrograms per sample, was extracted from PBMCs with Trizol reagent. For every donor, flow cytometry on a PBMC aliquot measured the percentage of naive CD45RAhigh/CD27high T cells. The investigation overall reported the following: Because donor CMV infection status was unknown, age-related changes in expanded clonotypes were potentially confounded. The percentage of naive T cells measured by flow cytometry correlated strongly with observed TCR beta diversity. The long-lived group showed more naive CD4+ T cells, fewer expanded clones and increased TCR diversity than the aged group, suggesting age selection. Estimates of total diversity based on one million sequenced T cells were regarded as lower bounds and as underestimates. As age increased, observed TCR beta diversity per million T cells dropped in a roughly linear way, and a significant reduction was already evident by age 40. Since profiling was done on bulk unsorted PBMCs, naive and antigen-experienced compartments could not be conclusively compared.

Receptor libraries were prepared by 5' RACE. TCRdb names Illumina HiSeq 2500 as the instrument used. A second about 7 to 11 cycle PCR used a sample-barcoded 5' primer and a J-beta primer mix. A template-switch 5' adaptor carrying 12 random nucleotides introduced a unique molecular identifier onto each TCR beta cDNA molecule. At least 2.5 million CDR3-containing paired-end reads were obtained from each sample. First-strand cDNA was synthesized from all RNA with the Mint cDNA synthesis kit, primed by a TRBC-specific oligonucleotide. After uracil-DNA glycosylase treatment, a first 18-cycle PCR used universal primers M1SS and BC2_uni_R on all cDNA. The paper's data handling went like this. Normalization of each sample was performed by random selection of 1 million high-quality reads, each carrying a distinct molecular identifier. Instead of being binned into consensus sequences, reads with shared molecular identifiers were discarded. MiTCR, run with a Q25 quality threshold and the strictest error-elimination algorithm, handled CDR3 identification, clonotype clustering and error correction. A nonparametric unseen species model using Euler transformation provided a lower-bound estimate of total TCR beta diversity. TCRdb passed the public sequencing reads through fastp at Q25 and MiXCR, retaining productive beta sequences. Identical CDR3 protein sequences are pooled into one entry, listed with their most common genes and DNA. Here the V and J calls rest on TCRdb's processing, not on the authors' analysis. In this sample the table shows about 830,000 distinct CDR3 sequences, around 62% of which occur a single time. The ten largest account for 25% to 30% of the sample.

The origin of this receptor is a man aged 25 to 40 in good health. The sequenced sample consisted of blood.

The bases read TGTGCCAGCAGCTCCGAGGGGTTCGGCTATGGCTACACCTTC. This sequence encodes CASSSEGFGYGYTF. This chain is built from TRBV7-9 and TRBJ1-2, and possibly TRBD1, on 5 matching bases. Taken from the germline V gene (reference sequence), the CDR1 and CDR2 loops are SEHNR and FQNEAQ. V is reduced by 4 bases and J by 4 bases, leaving a spacing of 13 bases between them. The CDR3 runs 14 residues from the cysteine to the phenylalanine. The sequence is cut down to CDR3 DNA, 42 bases in frame from base 1.